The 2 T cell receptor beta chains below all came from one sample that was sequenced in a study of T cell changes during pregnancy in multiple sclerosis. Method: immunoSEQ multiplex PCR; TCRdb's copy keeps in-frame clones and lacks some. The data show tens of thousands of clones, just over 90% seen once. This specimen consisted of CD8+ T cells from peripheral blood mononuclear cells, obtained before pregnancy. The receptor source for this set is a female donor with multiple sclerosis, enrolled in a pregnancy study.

Here the CDR3 reads CASSQYPGTGDSGANVLTF. In DNA, the CDR3 is TGTGCCAGCAGCCAATACCCCGGGACAGGCGACTCTGGGGCCAACGTCCTGACTTTC. V usage is TRBV11-3 and J usage is TRBJ2-6; 8 positions agree with TRBD1. This CDR3 is built from 19 residues. Looked up from germline, CDR1 is SGHNT and CDR2 is YENEEA. Trimming cost V 5 bases and J 0 bases; bases outside gene matches: 12.

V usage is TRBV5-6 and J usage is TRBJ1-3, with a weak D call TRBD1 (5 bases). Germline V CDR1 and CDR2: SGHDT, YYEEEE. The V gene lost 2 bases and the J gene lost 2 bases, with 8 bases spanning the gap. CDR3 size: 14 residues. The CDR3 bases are TGTGCCAGCAGCTTCAGGGATACTGGAAACACCATATATTTT. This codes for CASSFRDTGNTIYF.